This paragraph covers one T cell receptor (beta chain) sequence. Per the germline V gene, CDR1 is SGHRS and CDR2 is YFSETQ. There are 14 residues in the CDR3. V shed 0 bases and J shed 7 bases, with 11 bases lying between them. Primers targeting TRAV and TRBV primed first-strand cDNA, covering alpha and beta chains. TCRs were put through 20 PCR cycles of amplification with Phusion. A constant-region primer and the V-primer adapter served as the primer pair. TCRdb reanalysed the reads using MiXCR and keeps one entry per CDR3 protein. In the table there are roughly 11,000 distinct CDR3 sequences, about half of which are singletons. The sample is drawn from a study of low-dose radiotherapy and immunotherapy resistance in tumors. Across the study: Per fraction, Cohort 1 was given 0.5 Gy every 2 weeks, for a total of 6.5 Gy. Intravenous nivolumab 240 mg every two weeks plus ipilimumab 1 mg/kg every six weeks was given to patients. Every day for four cycles from cycle 1 day 1, patients took 300 mg of oral aspirin.

Advanced solid tumors without tumor-infiltrating lymphocytes were required for inclusion. This TCR was recovered from a human donor with advanced metastatic prostate, ovarian, gallbladder or colorectal cancer (not recorded which). This table probably holds off-target reads from a library built for another chain. The chain carries TRBV5-1 and TRBJ1-5; a possible D gene is TRBD1 (5 bases). CDR3 loop: CASSLAGGIQPQHF. Here the CDR3 DNA reads TGCGCCAGCAGCTTGGCCGGGGGGATCCAGCCCCAGCATTTT.